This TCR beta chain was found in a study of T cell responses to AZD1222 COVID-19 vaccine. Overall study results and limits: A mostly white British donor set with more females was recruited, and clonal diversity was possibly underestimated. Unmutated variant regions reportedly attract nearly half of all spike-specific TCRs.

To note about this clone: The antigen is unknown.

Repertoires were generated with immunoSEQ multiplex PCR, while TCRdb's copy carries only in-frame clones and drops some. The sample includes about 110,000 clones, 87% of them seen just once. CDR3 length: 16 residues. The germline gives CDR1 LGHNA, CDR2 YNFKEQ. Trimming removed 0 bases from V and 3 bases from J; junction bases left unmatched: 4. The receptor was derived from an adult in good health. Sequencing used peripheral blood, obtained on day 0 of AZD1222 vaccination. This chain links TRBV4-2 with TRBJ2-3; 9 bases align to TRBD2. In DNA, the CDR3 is TGTGCCAGCAGCCAAGAACCTAGCGGGGCGACAGATACGCAGTATTTT. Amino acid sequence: CASSQEPSGATDTQYF.